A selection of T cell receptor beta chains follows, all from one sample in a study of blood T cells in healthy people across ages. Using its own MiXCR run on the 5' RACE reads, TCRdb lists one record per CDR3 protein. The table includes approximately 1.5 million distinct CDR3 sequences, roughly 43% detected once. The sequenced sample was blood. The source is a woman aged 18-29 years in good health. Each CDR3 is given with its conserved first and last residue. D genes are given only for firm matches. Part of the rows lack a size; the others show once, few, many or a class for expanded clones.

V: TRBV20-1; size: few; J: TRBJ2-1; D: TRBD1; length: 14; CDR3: CSATDRRGHNEQFF; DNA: TGCAGTGCCACGGACAGGAGAGGACACAATGAGCAGTTCTTC
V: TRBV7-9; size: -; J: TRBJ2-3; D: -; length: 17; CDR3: CASSLARGSGSTDTQYF; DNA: TGTGCCAGCAGCTTAGCCCGGGGGAGCGGGAGCACAGATACGCAGTATTTT
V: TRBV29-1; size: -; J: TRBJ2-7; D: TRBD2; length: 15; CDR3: CSVESGLAESYEQYF; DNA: TGCAGCGTTGAGTCGGGACTAGCCGAATCCTACGAGCAGTACTTC
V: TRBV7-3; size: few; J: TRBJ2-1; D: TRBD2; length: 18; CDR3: CASSLTPPGTSVYNEQFF; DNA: TGTGCCAGCAGCTTAACGCCCCCCGGGACTAGCGTTTACAATGAGCAGTTCTTC
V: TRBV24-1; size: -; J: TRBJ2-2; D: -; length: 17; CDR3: CATSVASGGREAGELFF; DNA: TGTGCCACCAGTGTTGCGAGCGGTGGGAGAGAGGCCGGGGAGCTGTTTTTT
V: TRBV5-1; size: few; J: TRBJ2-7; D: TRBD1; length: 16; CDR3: CASSLDVTGNMNEQYF; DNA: TGCGCCAGCAGCTTAGACGTGACAGGGAATATGAATGAGCAGTACTTC
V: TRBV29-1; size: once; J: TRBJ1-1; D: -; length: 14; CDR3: CSVEVGAGHTEAFF; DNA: TGCAGCGTTGAAGTTGGGGCAGGGCACACTGAAGCTTTCTTT
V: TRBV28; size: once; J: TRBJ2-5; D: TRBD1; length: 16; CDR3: CASSITGAGGKETQYF; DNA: TGTGCCAGCAGTATAACAGGGGCGGGTGGAAAAGAGACCCAGTACTTC
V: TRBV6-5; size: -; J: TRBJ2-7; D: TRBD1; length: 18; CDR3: CASSYPRTGLFTSNEQYF; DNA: TGTGCCAGCAGTTACCCCCGGACAGGGTTGTTCACTTCCAATGAGCAGTACTTC
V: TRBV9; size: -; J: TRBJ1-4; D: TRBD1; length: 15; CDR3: CASSPKGAPNEKLFF; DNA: TGTGCCAGCAGCCCCAAGGGGGCCCCCAATGAAAAACTGTTTTTT
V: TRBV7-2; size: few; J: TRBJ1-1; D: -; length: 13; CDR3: CASSLSPGAVAFF; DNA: TGTGCCAGCAGCTTATCACCGGGAGCGGTAGCTTTCTTT
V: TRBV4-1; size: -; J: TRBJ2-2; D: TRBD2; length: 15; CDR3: CASKPQRGNTGELFF; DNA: TGCGCCAGCAAGCCTCAGCGGGGGAACACCGGGGAGCTGTTTTTT
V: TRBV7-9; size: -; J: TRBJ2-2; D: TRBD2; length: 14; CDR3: CANSPRRGAGELFF; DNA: TGTGCCAACAGCCCCCGACGGGGGGCCGGGGAGCTGTTTTTT
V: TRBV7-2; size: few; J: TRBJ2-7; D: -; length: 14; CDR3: CASSLEWRANEQYF; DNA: TGTGCCAGCAGCTTAGAATGGCGTGCTAACGAGCAGTACTTC
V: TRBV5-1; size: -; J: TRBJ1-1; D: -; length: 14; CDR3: CASNPDSLNTEAFF; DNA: TGCGCCAGCAACCCGGACAGTCTGAACACTGAAGCTTTCTTT
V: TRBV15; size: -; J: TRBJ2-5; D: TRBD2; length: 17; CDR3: CATSIHGTSGSRKTQYF; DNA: TGTGCCACCAGCATTCACGGGACTAGCGGGAGTAGGAAGACCCAGTACTTC
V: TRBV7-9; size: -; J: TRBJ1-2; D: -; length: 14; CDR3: CASSLVLKPYGYTF; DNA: TGTGCCAGCAGCTTAGTTCTGAAACCCTATGGCTACACCTTC
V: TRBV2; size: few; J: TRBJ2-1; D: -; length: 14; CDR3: CASSGQRTYNEQFF; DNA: TGTGCCAGCAGTGGTCAGCGAACCTACAATGAGCAGTTCTTC
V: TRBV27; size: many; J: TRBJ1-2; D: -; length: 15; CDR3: CASSLSMGAFYGYTF; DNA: TGTGCCAGCAGTTTATCGATGGGGGCCTTCTATGGCTACACCTTC
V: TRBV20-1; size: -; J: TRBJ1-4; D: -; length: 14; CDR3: CSARDRGRLEKLFF; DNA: TGCAGTGCTAGAGACCGGGGGCGACTTGAAAAACTGTTTTTT
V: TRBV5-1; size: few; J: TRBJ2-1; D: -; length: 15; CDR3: CASSLDRASEGEQFF; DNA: TGCGCCAGCAGCTTGGACAGGGCCAGTGAGGGGGAGCAGTTCTTC
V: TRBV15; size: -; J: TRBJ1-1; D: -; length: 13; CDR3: CATSRGGGTEAFF; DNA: TGTGCCACCAGCAGGGGTGGGGGCACTGAAGCTTTCTTT
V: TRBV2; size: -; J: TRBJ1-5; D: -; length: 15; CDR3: CASREERSSNQPQHF; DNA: TGTGCCAGCCGCGAAGAAAGATCGAGCAATCAGCCCCAGCATTTT
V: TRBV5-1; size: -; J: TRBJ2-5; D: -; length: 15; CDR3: CASSFGARLQETQYF; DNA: TGCGCCAGCAGCTTTGGGGCGAGACTTCAAGAGACCCAGTACTTC
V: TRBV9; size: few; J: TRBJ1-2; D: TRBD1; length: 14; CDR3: CASSVVTGDYGYTF; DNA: TGTGCCAGCAGCGTAGTGACAGGGGACTATGGCTACACCTTC
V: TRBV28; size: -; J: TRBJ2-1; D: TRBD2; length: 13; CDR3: CASRAGAGNEQFF; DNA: TGTGCCAGCAGAGCGGGAGCGGGGAATGAGCAGTTCTTC
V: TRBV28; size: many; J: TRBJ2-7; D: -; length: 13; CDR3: CASSFQVPYEQYF; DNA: TGTGCCAGCAGTTTCCAGGTCCCCTACGAGCAGTACTTC
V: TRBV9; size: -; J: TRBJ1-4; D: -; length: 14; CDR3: CASSVAWGDEKLFF; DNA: TGTGCCAGCAGCGTAGCATGGGGCGATGAAAAACTGTTTTTT
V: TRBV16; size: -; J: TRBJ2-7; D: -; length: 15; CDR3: CASSQVRLGDDEQYF; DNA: TGTGCCAGCAGCCAAGTTAGGCTGGGGGACGACGAGCAGTACTTC
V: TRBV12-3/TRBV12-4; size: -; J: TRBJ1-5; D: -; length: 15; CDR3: CASGPPAEGNQPQHF; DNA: TGTGCCAGCGGACCCCCCGCGGAGGGCAATCAGCCCCAGCATTTT
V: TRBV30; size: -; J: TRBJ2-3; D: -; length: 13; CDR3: CAWSIQHRVAQYF; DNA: TGTGCCTGGAGTATCCAACACAGGGTGGCGCAGTATTTT
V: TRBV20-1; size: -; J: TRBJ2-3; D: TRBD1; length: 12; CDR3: CGDRGSPDTQYF; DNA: TGCGGTGACAGGGGGTCCCCAGATACGCAGTATTTT
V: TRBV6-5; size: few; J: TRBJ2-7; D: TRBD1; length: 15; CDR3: CASRMIPGTGNEQYF; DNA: TGTGCCAGCAGGATGATTCCCGGGACAGGGAACGAGCAGTACTTC
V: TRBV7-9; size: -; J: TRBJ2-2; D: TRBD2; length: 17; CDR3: CASSSLLAGEYTGELFF; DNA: TGTGCCAGCAGCTCCCTACTAGCGGGGGAATACACCGGGGAGCTGTTTTTT
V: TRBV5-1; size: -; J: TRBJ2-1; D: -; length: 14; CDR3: CASSLEGVSNEQFF; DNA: TGCGCCAGCAGCCTCGAAGGGGTTAGCAATGAGCAGTTCTTC
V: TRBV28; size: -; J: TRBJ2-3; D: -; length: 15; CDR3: CASSFPSASTDTQYF; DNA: TGTGCCAGCAGTTTTCCGTCAGCTAGCACAGATACGCAGTATTTT
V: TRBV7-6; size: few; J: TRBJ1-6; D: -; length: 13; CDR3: CASAAEDNSPLHF; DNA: TGTGCCAGCGCAGCTGAAGATAATTCACCCCTCCACTTT
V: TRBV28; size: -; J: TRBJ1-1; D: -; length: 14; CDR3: CASSKPAGPQKAFF; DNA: TGTGCCAGCAGTAAGCCGGCAGGGCCCCAAAAAGCTTTCTTT
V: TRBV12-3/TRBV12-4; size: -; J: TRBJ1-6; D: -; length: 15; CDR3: CASSSQGASNSPLHF; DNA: TGTGCCAGCAGTTCCCAGGGCGCAAGTAATTCACCCCTCCACTTT
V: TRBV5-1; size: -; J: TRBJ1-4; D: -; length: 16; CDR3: CASSLRSGATNEKLFF; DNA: TGCGCCAGCAGCTTGAGATCCGGGGCAACTAATGAAAAACTGTTTTTT
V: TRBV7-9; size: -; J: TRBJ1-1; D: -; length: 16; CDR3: CASSLYEGHQHTEAFF; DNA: TGTGCCAGCAGCCTCTATGAGGGGCATCAGCACACTGAAGCTTTCTTT
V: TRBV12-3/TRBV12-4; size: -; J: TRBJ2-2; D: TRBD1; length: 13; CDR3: CASSSGGGGELFF; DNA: TGTGCCAGCAGTTCAGGGGGCGGCGGGGAGCTGTTTTTT
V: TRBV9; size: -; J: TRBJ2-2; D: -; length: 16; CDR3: CASSVGITANTGELFF; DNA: TGTGCCAGCAGCGTAGGCATTACCGCGAACACCGGGGAGCTGTTTTTT
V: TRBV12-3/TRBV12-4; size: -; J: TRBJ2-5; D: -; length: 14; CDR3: CASSRYGVQETQYF; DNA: TGTGCCAGCAGTCGCTATGGGGTGCAAGAGACCCAGTACTTC
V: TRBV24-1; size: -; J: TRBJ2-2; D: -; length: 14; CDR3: CATSAAQYTGELFF; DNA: TGTGCCACCAGTGCAGCGCAATACACCGGGGAGCTGTTTTTT
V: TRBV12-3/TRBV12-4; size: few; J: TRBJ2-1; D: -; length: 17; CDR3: CASSLASRRWTYNEQFF; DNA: TGTGCCAGCAGTTTGGCTAGCAGGCGGTGGACCTACAATGAGCAGTTCTTC
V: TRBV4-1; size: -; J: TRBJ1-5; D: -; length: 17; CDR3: CASSQRIDSYSNQPQHF; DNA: TGCGCCAGCAGCCAAAGAATCGACAGCTATAGCAATCAGCCCCAGCATTTT
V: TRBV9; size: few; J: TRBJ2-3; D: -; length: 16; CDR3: CASSPRAGILTDTQYF; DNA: TGTGCCAGCAGCCCCCGGGCAGGCATACTTACAGATACGCAGTATTTT
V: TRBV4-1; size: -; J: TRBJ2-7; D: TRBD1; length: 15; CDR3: CASSHLGGDPYEQYF; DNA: TGCGCCAGCAGCCACCTAGGGGGCGATCCCTACGAGCAGTACTTC
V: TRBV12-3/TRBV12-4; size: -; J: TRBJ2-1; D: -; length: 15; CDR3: CASIERGALGNEQFF; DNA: TGTGCCAGCATCGAAAGGGGGGCCCTTGGCAATGAGCAGTTCTTC